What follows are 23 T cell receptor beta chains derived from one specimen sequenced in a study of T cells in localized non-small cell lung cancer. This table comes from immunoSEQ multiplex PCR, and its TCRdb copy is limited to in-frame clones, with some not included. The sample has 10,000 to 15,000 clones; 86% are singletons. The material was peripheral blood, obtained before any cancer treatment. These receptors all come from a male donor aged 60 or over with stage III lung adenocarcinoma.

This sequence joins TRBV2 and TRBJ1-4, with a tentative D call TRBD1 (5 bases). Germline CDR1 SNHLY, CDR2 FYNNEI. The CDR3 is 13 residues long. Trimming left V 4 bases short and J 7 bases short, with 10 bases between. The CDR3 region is CASSAEGREKLFF. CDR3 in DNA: TGTGCCAGCAGTGCCGAGGGGCGTGAAAAACTGTTTTTT.

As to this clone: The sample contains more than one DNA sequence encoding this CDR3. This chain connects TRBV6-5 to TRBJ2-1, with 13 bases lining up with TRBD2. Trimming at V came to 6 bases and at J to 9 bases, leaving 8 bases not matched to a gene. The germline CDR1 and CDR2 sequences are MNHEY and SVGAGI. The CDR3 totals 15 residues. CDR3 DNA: TGTGCCAGCAGGATACTAGCGGGGGGGGAGGGTGAGCAGTTCTTC. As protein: CASRILAGGEGEQFF.

The CDR3, as DNA: TGCGCCAGCAGCCCGGGACAGGGTTTATCACCCCTCCACTTT. Amino acids: CASSPGQGLSPLHF. This chain joins TRBV5-1 and TRBJ1-6; 9 positions match TRBD1. CDR1 is SGHRS and CDR2 is YFSETQ in the germline V gene. Trimming at V came to 4 bases and at J to 10 bases, leaving 6 bases not matched to a gene. This CDR3 region has 14 residues. Full variable domain (missing parts from reference TRBV5-1 and TRBJ1-6): KAGVTQTPRYLIKTRGQQVTLSCSPISGHRSVSWYQQTPGQGLQFLFEYFSETQRNKGNFPGRFSGRQFSNSRSEMNVSTLELGDSALYLCASSPGQGLSPLHFGNGTRLTVT.

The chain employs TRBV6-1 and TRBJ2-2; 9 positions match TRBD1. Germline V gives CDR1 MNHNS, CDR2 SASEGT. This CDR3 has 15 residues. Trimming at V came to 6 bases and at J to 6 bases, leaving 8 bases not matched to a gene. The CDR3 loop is CASSPGTGIPGELFF. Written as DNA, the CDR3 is TGTGCCAGCAGCCCCGGGACAGGGATACCCGGGGAGCTGTTTTTT.

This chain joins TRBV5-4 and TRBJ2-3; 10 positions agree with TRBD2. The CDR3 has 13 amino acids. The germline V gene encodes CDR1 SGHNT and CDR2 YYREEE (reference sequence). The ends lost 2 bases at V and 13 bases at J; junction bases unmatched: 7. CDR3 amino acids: CASSFPSGGREYF. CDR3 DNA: TGTGCCAGCAGCTTTCCTAGCGGGGGCCGGGAGTATTTT.

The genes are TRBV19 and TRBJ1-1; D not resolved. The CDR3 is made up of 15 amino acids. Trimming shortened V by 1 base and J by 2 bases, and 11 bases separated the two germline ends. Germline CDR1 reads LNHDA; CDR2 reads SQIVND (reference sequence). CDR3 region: CASSIGAGINTEAFF. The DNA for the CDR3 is TGTGCCAGTAGTATAGGGGCGGGAATTAACACTGAAGCTTTCTTT.

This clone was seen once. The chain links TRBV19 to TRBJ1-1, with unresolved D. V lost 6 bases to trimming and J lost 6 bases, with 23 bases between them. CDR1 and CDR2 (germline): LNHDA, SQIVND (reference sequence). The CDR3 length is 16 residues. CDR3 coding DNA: TGTGCCAGTAGCGGCGGCCGGGGAGGGTCGTCTCCTGAAGCTTTCTTT. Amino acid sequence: CASSGGRGGSSPEAFF.

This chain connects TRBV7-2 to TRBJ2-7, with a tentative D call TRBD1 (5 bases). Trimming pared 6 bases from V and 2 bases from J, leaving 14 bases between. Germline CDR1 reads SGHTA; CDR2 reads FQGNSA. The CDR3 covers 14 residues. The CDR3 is CASRPGNRAYEQYF. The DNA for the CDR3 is TGTGCCAGCAGGCCAGGGAATCGGGCCTACGAGCAGTACTTC.

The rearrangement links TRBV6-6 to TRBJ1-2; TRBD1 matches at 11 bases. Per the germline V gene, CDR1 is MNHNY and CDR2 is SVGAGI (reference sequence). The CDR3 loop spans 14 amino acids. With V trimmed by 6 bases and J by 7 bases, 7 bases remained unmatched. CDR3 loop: CASSMDRGRFGYTF. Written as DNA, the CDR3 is TGTGCCAGCAGCATGGACAGGGGGCGCTTTGGCTACACCTTC.

The CDR3 loop reads CASSAQGILVNTEAFF. CDR3 nucleotides: TGTGCCAGCAGTGCTCAGGGGATCTTGGTTAACACTGAAGCTTTCTTT. V is TRBV27 and J is TRBJ1-1; TRBD1 is a possible D gene (6 bases). The CDR3 has 16 amino acids. Germline values: CDR1 MNHEY, CDR2 SMNVEV (reference sequence). The V end was cut by 5 bases, the J end by 2 bases, with 18 bases between.

Here the CDR3 reads CASSSKAGVNEQFF. The CDR3 DNA follows: TGTGCCAGCAGCTCGAAGGCGGGAGTCAATGAGCAGTTCTTC. The rearrangement joins TRBV7-9 to TRBJ2-1, with 7 bases that match TRBD2. Per germline, CDR1 SEHNR and CDR2 FQNEAQ (reference sequence). The CDR3 runs to 14 residues. Losses at the gene ends were 4 bases for V and 6 bases for J; bases not matched to a gene: 6.

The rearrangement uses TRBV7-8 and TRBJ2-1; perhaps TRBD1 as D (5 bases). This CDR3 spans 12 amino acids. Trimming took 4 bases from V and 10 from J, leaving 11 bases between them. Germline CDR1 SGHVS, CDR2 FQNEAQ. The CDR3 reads CASSYYAGEQFF. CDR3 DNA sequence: TGTGCCAGCAGCTACTACGCAGGGGAGCAGTTCTTC.

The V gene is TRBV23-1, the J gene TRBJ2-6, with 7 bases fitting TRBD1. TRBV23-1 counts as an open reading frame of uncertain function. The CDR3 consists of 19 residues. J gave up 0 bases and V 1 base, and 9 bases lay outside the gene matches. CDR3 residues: CASSQLGQKGSSGANVLTF. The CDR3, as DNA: TGCGCCAGCAGTCAATTGGGACAGAAGGGGAGCTCTGGGGCCAACGTCCTGACTTTC.

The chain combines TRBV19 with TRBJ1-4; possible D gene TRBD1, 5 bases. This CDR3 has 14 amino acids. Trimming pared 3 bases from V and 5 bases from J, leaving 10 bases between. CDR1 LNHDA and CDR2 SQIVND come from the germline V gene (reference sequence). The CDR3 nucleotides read TGTGCCAGTAGTATCGGCCGGGGCAATGAAAAACTGTTTTTT. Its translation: CASSIGRGNEKLFF. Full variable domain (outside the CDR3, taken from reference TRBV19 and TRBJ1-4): DGGITQSPKYLFRKEGQNVTLSCEQNLNHDAMYWYRQDPGQGLRLIYYSQIVNDFQKGDIAEGYSVSREKKESFPLTVTSAQKNPTAFYLCASSIGRGNEKLFFGSGTQLSVL.

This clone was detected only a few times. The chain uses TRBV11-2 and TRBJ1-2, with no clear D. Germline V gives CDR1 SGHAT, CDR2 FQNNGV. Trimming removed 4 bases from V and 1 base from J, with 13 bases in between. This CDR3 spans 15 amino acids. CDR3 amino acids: CASSSIDGYNYGYTF. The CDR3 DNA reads TGTGCCAGCAGCTCTATCGACGGCTATAACTATGGCTACACCTTC.

The CDR3 DNA reads TGTGCCAGCAGCGTCGGACAGGGGCGGGGTGGCTACACCTTC. It yields the protein CASSVGQGRGGYTF. V and J are TRBV9 and TRBJ1-2; TRBD1 aligns across 9 bases. Germline CDR1 and CDR2: SGDLS and YYNGEE. The CDR3 runs to 14 residues. With 2 bases clipped from V and 7 bases from J, the junction kept 6 bases outside the gene matches.

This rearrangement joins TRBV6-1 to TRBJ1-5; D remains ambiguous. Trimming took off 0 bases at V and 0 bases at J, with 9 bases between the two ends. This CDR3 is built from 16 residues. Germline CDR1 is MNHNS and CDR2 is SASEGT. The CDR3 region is CASSEAWFYSNQPQHF. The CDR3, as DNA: TGTGCCAGCAGTGAAGCGTGGTTTTATAGCAATCAGCCCCAGCATTTT.

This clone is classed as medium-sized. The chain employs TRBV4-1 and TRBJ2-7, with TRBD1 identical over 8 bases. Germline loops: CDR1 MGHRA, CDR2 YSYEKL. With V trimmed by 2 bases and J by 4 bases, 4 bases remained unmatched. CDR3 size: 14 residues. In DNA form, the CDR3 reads TGCGCCAGCAGCCAAAAAACAGGGGGATACGAGCAGTACTTC. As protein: CASSQKTGGYEQYF.

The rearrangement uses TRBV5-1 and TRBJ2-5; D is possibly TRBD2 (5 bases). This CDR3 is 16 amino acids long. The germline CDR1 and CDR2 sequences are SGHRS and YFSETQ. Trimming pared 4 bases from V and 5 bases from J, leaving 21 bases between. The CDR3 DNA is TGCGCCAGCAGCACCATAACCGGGTGGGAGACGGAGACCCAGTACTTC. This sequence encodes CASSTITGWETETQYF.

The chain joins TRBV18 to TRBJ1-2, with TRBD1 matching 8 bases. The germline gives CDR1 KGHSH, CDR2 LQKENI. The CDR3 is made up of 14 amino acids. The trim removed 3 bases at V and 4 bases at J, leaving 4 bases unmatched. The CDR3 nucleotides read TGTGCCAGCTCACCGGGACAGGATCTCTATGGCTACACCTTC. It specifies CASSPGQDLYGYTF.

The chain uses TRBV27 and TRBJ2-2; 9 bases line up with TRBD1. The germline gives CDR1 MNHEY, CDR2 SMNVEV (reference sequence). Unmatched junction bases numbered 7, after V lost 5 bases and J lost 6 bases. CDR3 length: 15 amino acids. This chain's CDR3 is CASSDAGTGPGELFF. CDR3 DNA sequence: TGTGCCAGCAGTGACGCCGGGACAGGGCCCGGGGAGCTGTTTTTT.

The CDR3 nucleotides read TGTGCCAGCAGCTCCCCGAACACGCTTAGACAGGCGATGGGCGGGGAGCTGTTTTTT. It yields the protein CASSSPNTLRQAMGGELFF. This chain links TRBV9 with TRBJ2-2; a weak D match, TRBD1 (6 bases). V dropped 4 bases and J dropped 7 bases, with 29 bases sitting between them. The germline CDR1 and CDR2 sequences are SGDLS and YYNGEE. This CDR3 contains 19 residues. Supplemented by reference TRBV9 and TRBJ2-2, the full variable domain reads DSGVTQTPKHLITATGQRVTLRCSPRSGDLSVYWYQQSLDQGLQFLIQYYNGEERAKGNILERFSAQQFPDLHSELNLSSLELGDSALYFCASSSPNTLRQAMGGELFFGEGSRLTVL.

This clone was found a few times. The CDR3: CASSLNGVDGYTF. The CDR3 nucleotides read TGTGCCAGCAGCTTAAACGGTGTGGATGGCTACACCTTC. The chain uses TRBV7-2 and TRBJ1-2; no definite D call. The CDR3 runs 13 residues. The ends were cut back, 2 bases at V and 6 bases at J, with 10 bases in the middle. CDR1 is SGHTA and CDR2 is FQGNSA in the germline V gene.